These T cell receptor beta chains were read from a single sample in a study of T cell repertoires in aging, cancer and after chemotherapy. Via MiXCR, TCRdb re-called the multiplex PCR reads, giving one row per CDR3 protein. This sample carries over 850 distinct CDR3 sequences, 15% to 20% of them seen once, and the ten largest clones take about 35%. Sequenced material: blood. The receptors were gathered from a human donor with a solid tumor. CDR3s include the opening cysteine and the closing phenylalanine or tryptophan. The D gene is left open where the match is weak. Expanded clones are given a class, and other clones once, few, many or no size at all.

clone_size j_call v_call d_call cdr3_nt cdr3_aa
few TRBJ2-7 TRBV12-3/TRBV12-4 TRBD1 TGTGCCAGCAGTAGGGGAGGGACAGGGCCCTCCGAGCAGTACTTC CASSRGGTGPSEQYF
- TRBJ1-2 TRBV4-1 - TGCGCCAGCAGCCAAGTAGGAGGGGACGGCTACACCTTC CASSQVGGDGYTF
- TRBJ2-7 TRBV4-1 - TGCGCCAGCAGCCAAGATCGAGGGGGGACCTACGAGCAGTACTTC CASSQDRGGTYEQYF
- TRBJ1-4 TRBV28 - TGTGCCAGCAGGAAGACCCTCGGGGGTAATGAAAAACTGTTTTTT CASRKTLGGNEKLFF
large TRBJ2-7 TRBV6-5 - TGTGCCAGCAGTTACCGCCGACAGGTCCACGAGCAGTACTTC CASSYRRQVHEQYF
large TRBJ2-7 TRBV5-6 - TGTGCCAGCAGCTCGCCGGACAGCACCTACGAGCAGTACTTC CASSSPDSTYEQYF
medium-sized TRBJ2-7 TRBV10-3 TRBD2 TGTGCCATCAGGGACCCGGGGAGGGTAGAGCAGTACTTC CAIRDPGRVEQYF
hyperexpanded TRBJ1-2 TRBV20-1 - TGCAGTGCTAGAGCAGGGATGAGGAATGGCTACACCTTC CSARAGMRNGYTF
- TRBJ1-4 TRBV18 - TGTGCCAGCTCAACGCAGGGAGGGTTCGGTGAAAAACTGTTTTTT CASSTQGGFGEKLFF
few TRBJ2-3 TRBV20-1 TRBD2 TGCAGTGCTAGAGTTCCGATGGCTAGCGGGGCCCCGCAGTATTTT CSARVPMASGAPQYF
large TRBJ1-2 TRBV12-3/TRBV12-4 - TGTGCCAGCAGGTCAGACTATGGCTACACCTTC CASRSDYGYTF
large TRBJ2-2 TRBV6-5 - TGTGCCAGCAGTAACCCCGACAGGATTAACACCGGGGAGCTGTTTTTT CASSNPDRINTGELFF
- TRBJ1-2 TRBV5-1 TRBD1 TGCGCCAGCGCGAAGACAGGGACCTATGGCTACACCTTC CASAKTGTYGYTF
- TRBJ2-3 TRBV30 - TGTTCCTGGAGTTGGCCCCCCGTGAGTACGCAGTATTTT CSWSWPPVSTQYF
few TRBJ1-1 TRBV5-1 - TGCGCCAGCAGCTTGGCCGGGATAGCCGAAGCTTTCTTT CASSLAGIAEAFF
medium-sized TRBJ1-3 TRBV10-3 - TGTGCCATCAGTCCTTGGGACGGACGGGGAAACACCATATATTTT CAISPWDGRGNTIYF
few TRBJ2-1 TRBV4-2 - TGTGCCAGCAGCCGGATCGGCGCCGGGACGAGGAACAATGAGCAGTTCTTC CASSRIGAGTRNNEQFF
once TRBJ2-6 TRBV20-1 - TGCAGTGCTAGCCCCCGGGCAGGGAATCCGGGGGCCAACGTCCTGACTTTC CSASPRAGNPGANVLTF
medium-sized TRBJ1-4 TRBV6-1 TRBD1 TGTGCCAGCAGAGATAAGACCGGGACAGGGGATGAAAAACTGTTTTTT CASRDKTGTGDEKLFF
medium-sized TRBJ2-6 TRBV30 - TGTGCCTGGCGTATCTCTGGGGCCAACGTCCTGACTTTC CAWRISGANVLTF
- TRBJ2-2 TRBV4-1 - TGCGCCAGCAGCCAAGATCAGAACACCGGGGAGCTGTTTTTT CASSQDQNTGELFF
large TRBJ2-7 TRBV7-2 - TGTGCCAGCAGCTTAATCGGTGGTTACGAGCAGTACTTC CASSLIGGYEQYF
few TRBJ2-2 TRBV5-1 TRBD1 TGCGCCACCAGGGGACAGGGGGAAACCGGGGAGCTGTTTTTT CATRGQGETGELFF
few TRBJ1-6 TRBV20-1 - TGCAGTGCTTCCGACGGTAGCTCCTATAATTCACCCCTCCACTTT CSASDGSSYNSPLHF
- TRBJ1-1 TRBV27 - TGTGCCAGCAGTTTCGCGGCGCGTAACACTGAAGCTTTCTTT CASSFAARNTEAFF
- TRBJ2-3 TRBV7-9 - TGTGCCAGCAGCCTGAGGACCGGCGCAGATACGCAGTATTTT CASSLRTGADTQYF
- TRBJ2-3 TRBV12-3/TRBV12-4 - TGTGCCAGCAGTTCTTTCCGGACAGGCGGGGGAGATACGCAGTATTTT CASSSFRTGGGDTQYF
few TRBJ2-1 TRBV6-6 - TGTGCCAGCAGTTTAAAGGGGGGGGAGTACAATGAGCAGTTCTTC CASSLKGGEYNEQFF
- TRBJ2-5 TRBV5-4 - TGTGCCAGCAGCTTTTCCGGGACCTGGGAGACCCAGTACTTC CASSFSGTWETQYF
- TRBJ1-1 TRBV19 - TGTGCCAGTAGTATAGGGCTAGGGTATAATGAATTTACTGAAGCTTTCTTT CASSIGLGYNEFTEAFF
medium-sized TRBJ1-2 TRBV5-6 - TGTGCCAGCAGCTTGGAGGGACACCTACCCTTCTATGGCTACACCTTC CASSLEGHLPFYGYTF
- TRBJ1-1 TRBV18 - TGTGCCAGCTCACGTGAGGTTTCGGCTGAAGCTTTCTTT CASSREVSAEAFF
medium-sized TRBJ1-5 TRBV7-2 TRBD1 TGTGCCAGCAGCTTGACAGGGAATCAGCCCCAGCATTTT CASSLTGNQPQHF
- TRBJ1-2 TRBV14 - TGTGCCAGCAGCCAAGGGGGAACGCCGGGCTATGGCTACACCTTC CASSQGGTPGYGYTF
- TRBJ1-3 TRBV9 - TGTGCCAGCAGCGTGGCCCCGACAGAATATGGAAACACCATATATTTT CASSVAPTEYGNTIYF
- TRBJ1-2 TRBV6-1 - TGTGCCAGCTCCCCAGACTTTAACTATGGCTACACCTTC CASSPDFNYGYTF
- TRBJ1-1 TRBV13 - TGTGCCAGCAGCTGGGACAAGGTAGGGGAAGCTTTCTTT CASSWDKVGEAFF
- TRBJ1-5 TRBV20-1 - - CSASVGQGAVSNQPKHF
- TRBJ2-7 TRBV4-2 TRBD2 TGTGCCAGCAGCCAAGATCACGGGGGGACGACCTACGAGCAGTACTTC CASSQDHGGTTYEQYF
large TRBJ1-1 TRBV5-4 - TGTGCCAGCAGCTTGGCGTCGGGGATGAACACTGAAGCTTTCTTT CASSLASGMNTEAFF
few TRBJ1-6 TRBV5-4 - TGTGCCAGCCGGAGCGCAGGGCGGAATTCACCCCTCCACTTT CASRSAGRNSPLHF
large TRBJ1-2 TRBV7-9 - TGTGCCAGCAGCCGATCGGGGGGCGGCACTTATGGCTACACCTTC CASSRSGGGTYGYTF
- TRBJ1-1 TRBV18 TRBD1 TGTGCCAGCTCACGGGACAGGCGAGGAGGGAACACTGAAGCTTTCTTT CASSRDRRGGNTEAFF
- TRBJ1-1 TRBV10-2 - TGCGCCAGCAGTCGGGACCGCATGAACACTGAAGCTTTCTTT CASSRDRMNTEAFF
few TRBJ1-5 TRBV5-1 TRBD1 TGCGCCAGCAGCTTGGATGGGGGGACAGTGAATCAGCCCCAGCATTTT CASSLDGGTVNQPQHF
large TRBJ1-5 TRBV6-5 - TGTGCCAGCAGTTACTCGGAGGGGAAACCCCAGCATTTT CASSYSEGKPQHF
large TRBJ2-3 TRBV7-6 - TGTGCCACCAACGACGGTAGCACAGATACGCAGTATTTT CATNDGSTDTQYF
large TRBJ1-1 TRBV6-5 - TGTGCCAGCAGTTACGGGGGGGGCACTGAAGCTTTCTTT CASSYGGGTEAFF
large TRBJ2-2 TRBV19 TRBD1 TGTGCCAGTAGTCGCGCAGGGGGAAACACCGGGGAGCTGTTTTTT CASSRAGGNTGELFF
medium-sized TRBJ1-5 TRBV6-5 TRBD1 TGTGCCAGCAGTCCGCAGACAGGGGGCTATCAGCCCCAGCATTTT CASSPQTGGYQPQHF
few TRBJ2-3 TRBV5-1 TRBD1 TGCGCCAGCAGCACGGGACAGAGCACAGATACGCAGTATTTT CASSTGQSTDTQYF
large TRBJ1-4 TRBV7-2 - TGTGCCAGCAGCTTAAGTCAGGGGCGGGAAAAACTGTTTTTT CASSLSQGREKLFF
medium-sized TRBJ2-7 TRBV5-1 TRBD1 TGCGCCAGCAGCTTGGAGACAGGGGGGGACGAGCAGTACTTC CASSLETGGDEQYF